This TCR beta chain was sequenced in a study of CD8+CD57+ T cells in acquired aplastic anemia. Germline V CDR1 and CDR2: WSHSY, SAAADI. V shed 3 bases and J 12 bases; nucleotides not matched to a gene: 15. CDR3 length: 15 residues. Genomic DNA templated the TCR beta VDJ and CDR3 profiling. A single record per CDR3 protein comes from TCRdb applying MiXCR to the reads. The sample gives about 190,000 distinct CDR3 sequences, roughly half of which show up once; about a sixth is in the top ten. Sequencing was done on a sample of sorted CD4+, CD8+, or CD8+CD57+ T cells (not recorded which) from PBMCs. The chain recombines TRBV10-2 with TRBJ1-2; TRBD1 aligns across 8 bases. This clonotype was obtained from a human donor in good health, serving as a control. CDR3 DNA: TGCGCCAGCAGTGAAGCCGACTCAGGGGGCAAGGGTGACACCTTC. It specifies CASSEADSGGKGDTF.